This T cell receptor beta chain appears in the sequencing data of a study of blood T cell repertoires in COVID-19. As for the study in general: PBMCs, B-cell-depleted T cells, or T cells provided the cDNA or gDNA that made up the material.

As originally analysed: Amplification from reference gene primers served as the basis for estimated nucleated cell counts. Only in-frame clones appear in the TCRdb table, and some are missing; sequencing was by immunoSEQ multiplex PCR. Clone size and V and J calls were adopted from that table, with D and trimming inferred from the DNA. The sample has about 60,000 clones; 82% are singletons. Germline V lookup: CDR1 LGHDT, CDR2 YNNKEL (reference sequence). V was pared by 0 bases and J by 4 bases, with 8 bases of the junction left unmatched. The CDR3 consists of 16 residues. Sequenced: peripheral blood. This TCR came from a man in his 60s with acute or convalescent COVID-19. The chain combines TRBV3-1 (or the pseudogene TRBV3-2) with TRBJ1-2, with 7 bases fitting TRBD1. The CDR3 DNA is TGTGCCAGCAGCCAAGAACCGCCTGACAGGGCCTATGGCTACACCTTC. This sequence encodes CASSQEPPDRAYGYTF.